This note documents a single TCR beta chain sequence. The data are from a study of patients and donors after allogeneic stem cell transplantation. MiXCR, applied by TCRdb to the RT-PCR reads, yields one record per CDR3 protein. Of 200,000 to 250,000 distinct CDR3 sequences listed, roughly an eighth were seen once; the top ten hold around 10%. The CDR3 runs to 15 residues. V lost 5 bases to trimming and J lost 7 bases; unmatched junction nucleotides: 10. Germline loops: CDR1 SGHTA, CDR2 FQGNSA. Sequencing was carried out using blood, either unsorted or a sorted T cell fraction (not recorded which). The receptor comes from a human donor who was either an allogeneic HSCT recipient or a stem cell or donor lymphocyte infusion donor (not recorded which). It is not recorded whose cells these are; they may come from a transplant donor. The chain links TRBV7-2 to TRBJ2-2; 7 bases line up with TRBD2. CDR3 nucleotides: TGTGCCAGCAGCCGTCGGACTAGTTTCATCGGGGAGCTGTTTTTT. Its translation: CASSRRTSFIGELFF.